Listed below are T cell receptor beta chains from one sample, sequenced in a study of regulatory T cells in long-lasting Graves disease. TCRdb redid the calling of the multiplex PCR reads with MiXCR, one entry per CDR3 protein. The sample records under 300,000 distinct CDR3 sequences, over 20% being singletons. The source was peripheral blood mononuclear cells (PBMCs), collected at new diagnosis, from a patient treated with antithyroid drugs. These receptors all come from a female donor with Graves disease. Both conserved end residues are part of each CDR3. A D gene is named only where the DNA matches it firmly. The size of a clone is reported for some rows only, either as once, few or many, or as a class for expanded clones.

j_call	clone_size	d_call	v_call	cdr3_nt	cdr3_aa
TRBJ2-7	-	TRBD2	TRBV7-3	TGTGCCAGCAGCTTAAGGGCTAGCGGGACCGGGACAGCAGACCACGAGCAGTACTTC	CASSLRASGTGTADHEQYF
TRBJ2-2	many	-	TRBV14	TGTGCCAGCAGCCATAAAGGAACGAGTGGCGGGGAGCTGTTTTTT	CASSHKGTSGGELFF
TRBJ1-1	many	TRBD1	TRBV3-1	TGTGCCAGCAGCGAACTCAGGGGGCGGGGTACTGAAGCTTTCTTT	CASSELRGRGTEAFF
TRBJ1-5	many	-	TRBV2	TGTACCAGCAGTGAGGGGGGTTTAGGCAATCAGCCCCAGCATTTT	CTSSEGGLGNQPQHF
TRBJ2-7	many	-	TRBV7-2	TGTGCCAGCAGCTTAGCAGGGGCCTACGAGCAGTACTTC	CASSLAGAYEQYF
TRBJ2-3	many	-	TRBV20-1	TGCAGTGCTAGAGATCCGACAGGTTGGGCAGATACGCAGTATTTT	CSARDPTGWADTQYF
TRBJ2-2	many	-	TRBV6-2/TRBV6-3	TGTGCCAGCAGTAACCCCGACCGTCGAGGGACCGGGGAGCTGTTTTTT	CASSNPDRRGTGELFF
TRBJ2-3	many	TRBD2	TRBV10-1	TGCGCCAGCAGTGAGTCGGCGGGGGGGCAGCCAGATACGCAGTATTTT	CASSESAGGQPDTQYF
TRBJ1-5	-	TRBD1	TRBV29-1	TGCAGCGTTGGACAGGGGAATCAGCCCCAGCATTTT	CSVGQGNQPQHF
TRBJ2-2	many	TRBD1	TRBV6-1	TGTGCCAGCAGAGCGGGGACAGGGGGACCCGGGGAGCTGTTTTTT	CASRAGTGGPGELFF
TRBJ1-5	many	-	TRBV20-1	TGCAGTGCTAGAGCCGGGGGGCAGAGCTACAATCAGCCCCAGCATTTT	CSARAGGQSYNQPQHF
TRBJ2-1	few	-	TRBV7-2	TGTGCCAGCAGACGGGAACGGGGCTCCTACAATGAGCAGTTCTTC	CASRRERGSYNEQFF
TRBJ2-5	many	TRBD2	TRBV14	TGTGCCAGCAGCCAGGGACTAGCGGGTGAGACCCAGTACTTC	CASSQGLAGETQYF
TRBJ2-1	many	-	TRBV20-1	TGCAGTGCTAGAGATCTTCGGTCAGAGCGGAGCTCCTACAATGAGCAGTTCTTC	CSARDLRSERSSYNEQFF
TRBJ2-5	many	TRBD2	TRBV27	TGTGCCAGCAGTCTGACTAGCGGGAGTGGTGAGACCCAGTACTTC	CASSLTSGSGETQYF
TRBJ2-6	-	TRBD1	TRBV12-3/TRBV12-4	TGTGCCAGCAGCCCCGGGACAGGGACCTCTGGGGCCAACGTCCTGACTTTC	CASSPGTGTSGANVLTF
TRBJ2-7	few	-	TRBV12-3/TRBV12-4	TGTGCCAGCAGTCCGTCTCGGTCGGGCTACGAGCAGTACTTC	CASSPSRSGYEQYF
TRBJ1-2	many	TRBD1	TRBV7-6	TGTGCCAGCAGCTTAGCCGGACAGGTGGAGGGCTACACCTTC	CASSLAGQVEGYTF
TRBJ2-7	many	TRBD1	TRBV7-8	TGTGCCAGCAGCAACGGACAGGGATCCTACGAGCAGTACTTC	CASSNGQGSYEQYF
TRBJ1-5	-	-	TRBV24-1	TGTGCCACCAGTAATTCAGGGAGCAATCAGCCCCAGCATTTT	CATSNSGSNQPQHF
TRBJ1-5	many	-	TRBV7-6	TGTGCCAGCAGCTCAGAGCCCAGGAGAAGCAATCAGCCCCAGCATTTT	CASSSEPRRSNQPQHF
TRBJ1-2	many	-	TRBV27	TGTGCCAGCAAGCCCGGGGGCATCTATGGCTACACCTTC	CASKPGGIYGYTF